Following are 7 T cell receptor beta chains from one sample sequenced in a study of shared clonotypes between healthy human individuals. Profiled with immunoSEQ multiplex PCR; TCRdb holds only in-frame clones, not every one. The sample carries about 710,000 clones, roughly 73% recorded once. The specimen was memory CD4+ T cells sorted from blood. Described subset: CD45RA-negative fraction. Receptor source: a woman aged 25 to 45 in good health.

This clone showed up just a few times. The CDR3 DNA reads TGTGCCAGCAGCTTAGGATACGAGACAAAATTGGCAGATACGCAGTATTTT. Its translation: CASSLGYETKLADTQYF. This chain uses TRBV13 with TRBJ2-3; D is undetermined. Between the trimmed V and J ends, which lost 0 bases and 4 bases, there was a span of 17 bases. The CDR3 runs to 17 residues. Germline V gene sequence: CDR1 PRHDT, CDR2 FYEKMQ (reference sequence).

CDR3 nucleotide sequence: TGTGCCACCAGCAGAGAGGGACAGGGGTGGGTACAGCCCCAGCATTTT. Translating it yields CATSREGQGWVQPQHF. The chain combines TRBV15 with TRBJ1-5; 10 bases map to TRBD1. Germline CDR1 is LNHNV and CDR2 is YYDKDF (reference sequence). The CDR3 consists of 16 residues. After removal of 0 bases from V and 7 bases from J, the junction contained 6 bases not matched to a gene.

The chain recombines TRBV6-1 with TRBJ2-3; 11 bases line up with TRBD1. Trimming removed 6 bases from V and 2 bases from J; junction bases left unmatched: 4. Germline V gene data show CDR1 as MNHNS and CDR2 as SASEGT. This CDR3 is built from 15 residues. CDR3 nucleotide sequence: TGTGCCAGCAGGTCGGACAGGGGGCTCACAGATACGCAGTATTTT. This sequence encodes CASRSDRGLTDTQYF.

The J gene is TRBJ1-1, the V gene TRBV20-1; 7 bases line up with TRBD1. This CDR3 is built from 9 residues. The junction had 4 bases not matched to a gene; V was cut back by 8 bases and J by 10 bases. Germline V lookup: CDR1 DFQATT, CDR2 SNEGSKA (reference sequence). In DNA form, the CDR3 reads TGCAGTCCCCGACAGGGAGCTTTCTTT. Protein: CSPRQGAFF.

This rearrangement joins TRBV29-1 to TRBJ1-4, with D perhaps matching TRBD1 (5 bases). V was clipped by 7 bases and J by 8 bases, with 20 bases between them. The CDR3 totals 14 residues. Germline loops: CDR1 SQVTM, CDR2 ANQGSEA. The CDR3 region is CSAARDFGREKLFF. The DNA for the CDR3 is TGCAGCGCCGCCCGGGACTTTGGTAGAGAAAAACTGTTTTTT.

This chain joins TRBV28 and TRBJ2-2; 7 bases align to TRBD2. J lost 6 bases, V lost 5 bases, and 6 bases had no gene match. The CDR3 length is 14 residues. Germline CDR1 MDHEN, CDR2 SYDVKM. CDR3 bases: TGTGCCAGCAGTCTGGCGGGAGTCGCCGGGGAGCTGTTTTTT. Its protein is CASSLAGVAGELFF.

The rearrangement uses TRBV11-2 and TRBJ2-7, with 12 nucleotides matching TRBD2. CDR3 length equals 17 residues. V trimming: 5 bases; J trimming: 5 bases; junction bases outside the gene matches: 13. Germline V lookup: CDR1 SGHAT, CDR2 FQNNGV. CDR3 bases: TGTGCCAGCAGCCGCAGCCCCAGACTAGCGGGAGTTCACGAGCAGTACTTC. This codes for CASSRSPRLAGVHEQYF.